This record looks at one TCR beta chain sequence and its context. Its antigen is still unknown. No base qualities exist here, and no much larger clone lies one base off it. Library preparation was by the immunoSEQ multiplex PCR assay. TCRdb retrieved this table from immuneACCESS and kept in-frame rearrangements only. Not all clones are present; in checked studies, unresolved V genes account for under half, and no reason is known for the remainder. The sample profile shows nearly 80,000 clones; 90% to 95% of them were found once. Approximately 0.4% of the sample comes from the top ten. These data are taken from a study of technical replicates of blood from several donors (dated by TCRdb to 2017 to 2019). The germline V gene (reference sequence) yields SEHNR for CDR1 and FQNEAQ for CDR2. The germline V and J ends show losses of 6 bases and 5 bases respectively, and no gene match explains 3 bases of the junction. The CDR3 starts with the cysteine, ends with the phenylalanine, and has 13 residues. The read is trimmed to its CDR3 DNA, 39 bases read in frame from base 1.

The sequence is built from TRBV7-9 and TRBJ1-4, with 7 bases matching TRBD1. The sequence derives from a human donor in good health. The sample consisted of T cells isolated from PBMCs. The DNA sequence is given as TGTGCCAGCAGGTGGACAGGCAATGAAAAACTGTTTTTT. Its coded protein is CASRWTGNEKLFF.